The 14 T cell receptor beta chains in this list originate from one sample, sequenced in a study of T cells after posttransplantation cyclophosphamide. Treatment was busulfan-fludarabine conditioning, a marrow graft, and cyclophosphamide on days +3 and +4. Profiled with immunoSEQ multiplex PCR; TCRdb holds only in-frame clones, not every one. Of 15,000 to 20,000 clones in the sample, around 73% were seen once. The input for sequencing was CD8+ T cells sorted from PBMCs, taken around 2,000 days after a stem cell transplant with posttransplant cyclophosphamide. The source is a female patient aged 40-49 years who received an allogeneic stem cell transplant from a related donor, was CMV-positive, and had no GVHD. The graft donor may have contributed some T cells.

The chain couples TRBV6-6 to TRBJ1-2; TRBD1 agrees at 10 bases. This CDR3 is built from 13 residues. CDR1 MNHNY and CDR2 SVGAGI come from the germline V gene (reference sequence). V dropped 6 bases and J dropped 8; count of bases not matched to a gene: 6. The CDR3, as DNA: TGTGCCAGCAGCACCGGGACAGGGGACGGCTACACCTTC. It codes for CASSTGTGDGYTF.

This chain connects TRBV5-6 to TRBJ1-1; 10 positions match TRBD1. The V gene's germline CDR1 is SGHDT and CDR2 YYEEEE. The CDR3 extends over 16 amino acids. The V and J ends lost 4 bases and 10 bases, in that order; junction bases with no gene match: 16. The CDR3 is CASSIQPGQGKRAAFF. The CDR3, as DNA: TGTGCCAGCAGCATCCAACCGGGACAGGGGAAAAGAGCAGCTTTCTTT. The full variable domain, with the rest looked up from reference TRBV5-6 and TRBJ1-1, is DAGVTQSPTHLIKTRGQQVTLRCSPKSGHDTVSWYQQALGQGPQFIFQYYEEEERQRGNFPDRFSGHQFPNYSSELNVNALLLGDSALYLCASSIQPGQGKRAAFFGQGTRLTVV.

For the CDR3, the DNA is TGCGCCAGCAGCTCGTTGGGGCTAGCGGGGGGGAATGAGCAGTTCTTC. Translating it yields CASSSLGLAGGNEQFF. This chain links TRBV5-1 with TRBJ2-1, with 12 bases that match TRBD2. This CDR3 region has 16 residues. The ends lost 3 bases at V and 7 bases at J; junction bases unmatched: 8. Germline values: CDR1 SGHRS, CDR2 YFSETQ.

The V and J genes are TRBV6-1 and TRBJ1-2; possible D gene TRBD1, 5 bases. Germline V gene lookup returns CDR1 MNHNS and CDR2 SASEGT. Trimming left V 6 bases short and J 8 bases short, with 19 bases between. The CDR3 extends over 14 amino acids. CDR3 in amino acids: CASRTVEGVDGYTF. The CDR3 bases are TGTGCCAGCAGGACCGTTGAAGGGGTGGACGGCTACACCTTC.

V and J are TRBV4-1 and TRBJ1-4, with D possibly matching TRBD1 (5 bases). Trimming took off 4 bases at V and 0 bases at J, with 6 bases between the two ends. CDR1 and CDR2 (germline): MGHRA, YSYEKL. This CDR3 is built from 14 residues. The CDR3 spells CASSPTATNEKLFF. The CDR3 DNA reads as TGCGCCAGCAGCCCGACAGCAACTAATGAAAAACTGTTTTTT.

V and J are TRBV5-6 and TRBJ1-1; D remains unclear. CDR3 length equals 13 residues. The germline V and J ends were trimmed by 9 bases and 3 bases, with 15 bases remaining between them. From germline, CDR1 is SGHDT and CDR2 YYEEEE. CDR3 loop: CATRTGYDTEAFF. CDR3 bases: TGTGCCACCAGAACGGGGTATGACACTGAAGCTTTCTTT.

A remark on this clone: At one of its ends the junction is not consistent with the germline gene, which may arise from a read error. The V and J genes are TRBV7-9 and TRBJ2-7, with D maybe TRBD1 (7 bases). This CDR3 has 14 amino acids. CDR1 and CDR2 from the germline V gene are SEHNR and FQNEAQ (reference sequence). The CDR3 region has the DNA TGTGCCAGCAACTTAGGGGGGACAGCGTACGAGCAGTACTTC. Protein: CASNLGGTAYEQYF.

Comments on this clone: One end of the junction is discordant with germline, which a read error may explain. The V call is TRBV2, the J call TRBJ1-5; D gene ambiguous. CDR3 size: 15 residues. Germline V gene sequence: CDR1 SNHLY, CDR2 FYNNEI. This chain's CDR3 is CASREGRYSNQPQHF. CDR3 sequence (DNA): TGTGCCAGCAGGGAAGGGAGGTATAGCAATCAGCCCCAGCATTTT.

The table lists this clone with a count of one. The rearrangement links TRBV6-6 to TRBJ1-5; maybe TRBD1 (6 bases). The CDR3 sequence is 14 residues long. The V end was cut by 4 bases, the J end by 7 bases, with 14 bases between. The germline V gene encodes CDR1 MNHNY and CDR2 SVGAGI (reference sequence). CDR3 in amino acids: CASSSPGQCQPQHF. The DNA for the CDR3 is TGTGCCAGCAGTTCGCCGGGACAATGCCAGCCCCAGCATTTT.

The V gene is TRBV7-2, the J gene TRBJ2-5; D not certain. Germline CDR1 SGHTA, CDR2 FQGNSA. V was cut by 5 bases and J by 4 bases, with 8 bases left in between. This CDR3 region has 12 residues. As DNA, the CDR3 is TGTGCCAGCAGCGCGCCATCAGAGACCCAGTACTTC. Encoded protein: CASSAPSETQYF. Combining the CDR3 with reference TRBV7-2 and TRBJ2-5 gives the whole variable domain GAGVSQSPSNKVTEKGKDVELRCDPISGHTALYWYRQSLGQGLEFLIYFQGNSAPDKSGLPSDRFSAERTGGSVSTLTIQRTQQEDSAVYLCASSAPSETQYFGPGTRLLVL.

This chain's CDR3 is CASSLGGGKNNEQFF. DNA for the CDR3: TGTGCCAGCAGCTTAGGCGGGGGAAAGAACAATGAGCAGTTCTTC. This chain joins TRBV7-9 and TRBJ2-1; TRBD2 matches at 7 bases. Per the germline V gene, CDR1 is SEHNR and CDR2 is FQNEAQ (reference sequence). This CDR3 spans 15 amino acids. V dropped 1 base and J dropped 5; count of bases not matched to a gene: 5.

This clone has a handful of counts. CDR3: CASSVGTSVSTDTQYF. DNA of the CDR3: TGTGCCAGCAGCGTAGGGACTAGCGTTAGCACAGATACGCAGTATTTT. The V call is TRBV9, the J call TRBJ2-3; TRBD2 aligns across 9 bases. Germline CDR1 reads SGDLS; CDR2 reads YYNGEE. With 0 bases clipped from V and 0 bases from J, the junction kept 2 bases outside the gene matches. This CDR3 comprises 16 residues.

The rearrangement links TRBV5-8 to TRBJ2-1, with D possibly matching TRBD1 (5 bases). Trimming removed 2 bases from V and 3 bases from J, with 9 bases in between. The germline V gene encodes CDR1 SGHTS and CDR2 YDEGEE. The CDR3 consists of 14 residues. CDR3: CASSFRQLYNEQFF. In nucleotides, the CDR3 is TGTGCCAGCAGCTTTAGACAGCTCTACAATGAGCAGTTCTTC.

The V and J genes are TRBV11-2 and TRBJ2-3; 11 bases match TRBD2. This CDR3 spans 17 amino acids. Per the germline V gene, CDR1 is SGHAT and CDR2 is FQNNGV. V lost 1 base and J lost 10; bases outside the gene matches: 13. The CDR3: CASSLVNSGGVFGPQYF. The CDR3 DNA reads TGTGCCAGCAGCTTAGTAAATAGCGGGGGGGTATTTGGCCCGCAGTATTTT.